The present entry profiles one T cell receptor beta chain with its context. The data belong to a study of shared T cell receptors in the human thymus. Sequencing was performed with immunoSEQ multiplex PCR; in TCRdb, only in-frame clones are kept and a portion is missing. The sample lists hundreds of thousands of clones; approximately 90% were seen once. These same data were also listed under a study on human thymus T cells. According to that study: The thymus tissue came from resections taken during corrective heart surgery.

The clonotype was recovered from a boy younger than two with a congenital heart defect. Sequencing was done on a sample of thymocytes.

The CDR3 spells CASSLKSPTWTSFQLNNYNEQFF. The DNA for the CDR3 is TGTGCCAGCAGTTTAAAGTCCCCCACTTGGACTAGCTTTCAGCTCAACAACTACAATGAGCAGTTCTTC. The J gene is TRBJ2-1, the V gene TRBV27, with 8 positions matching TRBD2. Looked up from germline, CDR1 is MNHEY and CDR2 is SMNVEV (reference sequence). Trimming removed 2 bases from V and 3 bases from J; junction bases left unmatched: 27. CDR3 length: 23 amino acids.